The 24 T cell receptor beta chains below were found in one sample sequenced in a study of T-cell reconstitution after alpha-beta-depleted transplantation in children. The authors prepared the TCRbeta library with unique molecular identifiers. TCRdb independently ran MiXCR on the PCR reads; one entry per CDR3 protein. In the table there are fewer than 550,000 distinct CDR3 sequences, over 9.5% of which are singletons. This sample comprised PBMCs, obtained before TCRalphabeta/CD19-depleted stem cell transplant. These receptors came from a child aged 2-15 years with inherited bone marrow failure, due to receive a stem cell transplant.

This clonotype appeared many times. The CDR3 protein is CASSLREATMYEQYF. CDR3 in DNA: TGCGCCAGCAGCCTCAGGGAGGCCACTATGTACGAGCAGTACTTC. This rearrangement joins TRBV5-1 to TRBJ2-7, with D possibly matching TRBD2 (6 bases). The germline V gene has CDR1 SGHRS and CDR2 YFSETQ. This CDR3 has 15 amino acids. The V gene lost 4 bases and the J gene lost 4 bases, with 18 bases spanning the gap.

This clonotype was observed many times. The rearrangement joins TRBV4-2 to TRBJ2-7; a possible D gene is TRBD2 (6 bases). This CDR3 comprises 18 residues. V shed 0 bases and J shed 2 bases, with 20 bases lying between them. CDR1 and CDR2 from the germline V gene are LGHNA and YNFKEQ. CDR3 DNA sequence: TGTGCCAGCAGCCAAGATTTCACAGGTGCGGGATGGACCTACGAGCAGTACTTC. The encoded protein is CASSQDFTGAGWTYEQYF.

Written as DNA, the CDR3 is TGTGCCAGCAGTCGCCCGCTAGCGGGTGGGGAAATACTCACAGATACGCAGTATTTT. Residues: CASSRPLAGGEILTDTQYF. The J gene is TRBJ2-3, the V gene TRBV12-3 or TRBV12-4; TRBD2 matches 8 bases. The CDR3 extends over 19 amino acids. V was pared by 5 bases and J by 2 bases, with 18 bases of the junction left unmatched.

This clonotype was observed a few times. The CDR3 loop is CASSLMAHTHTDTQYF. Here the CDR3 DNA reads TGTGCCAGCAGCTTAATGGCTCACACACACACAGATACGCAGTATTTT. The chain employs TRBV7-2 and TRBJ2-3, with D unclear. The germline V and J ends were trimmed by 2 bases and 2 bases, with 14 bases remaining between them. This CDR3 is 16 amino acids long. The germline V gene has CDR1 SGHTA and CDR2 FQGNSA.

This clonotype was recorded at least ten times. This chain links TRBV19 with TRBJ1-2, with 9 bases matching TRBD1. Per the germline V gene, CDR1 is LNHDA and CDR2 is SQIVND (reference sequence). The V gene end was trimmed by 7 bases and the J gene end by 4 bases; junction bases not matched to a gene: 13. The CDR3 extends over 16 amino acids. The CDR3 DNA is TGTGCCAGTACCCTATCTTCAACAGGGGGCCCCTATGGCTACACCTTC. Its protein is CASTLSSTGGPYGYTF.

This clonotype was recorded many times. CDR3 protein: CASTSLGGNTGELFF. The CDR3 coding sequence is TGTGCCAGCACCTCCCTCGGGGGCAACACCGGGGAGCTGTTTTTT. This rearrangement joins TRBV11-2 to TRBJ2-2; D is possibly TRBD1 or TRBD2 (6 bases each). Germline-derived CDR1 and CDR2 are SGHAT and FQNNGV. The CDR3 sequence is 15 residues long. V dropped 7 bases and J dropped 2 bases, with 14 bases sitting between them.

This clonotype was seen ten or more times. J is TRBJ1-4 and V is TRBV27; D is possibly TRBD1 (5 bases). V lost 2 bases and J lost 4, with 17 bases in between. In germline, CDR1 is MNHEY, CDR2 SMNVEV (reference sequence). CDR3 length equals 17 residues. The CDR3 reads CASSLITPGTINEKLFF. The CDR3 DNA reads TGTGCCAGCAGTTTAATAACCCCCGGGACGATTAATGAAAAACTGTTTTTT.

The chain uses TRBV7-2 and TRBJ2-5; 9 bases fit TRBD1. Germline V gene lookup returns CDR1 SGHTA and CDR2 FQGNSA. The trim removed 5 bases at V and 5 bases at J, leaving 3 bases unmatched. CDR3 size: 13 residues. As DNA, the CDR3 is TGTGCCAGCAGCATCGGACAGGGGGAGACCCAGTACTTC. Its translation is CASSIGQGETQYF.

A few counts support this clonotype. The CDR3 is CASSLELPTYEQYF. For the CDR3, the DNA is TGTGCCAGCAGCTTGGAACTGCCAACCTACGAGCAGTACTTC. The V gene is TRBV5-4, the J gene TRBJ2-7, with D hard to call. The germline CDR1 and CDR2 sequences are SGHNT and YYREEE (reference sequence). There are 14 residues in the CDR3. V lost 0 bases and J lost 2, with 9 bases in between.

The chain has TRBV18 and TRBJ1-2, with no clear D. This CDR3 spans 15 amino acids. The germline V and J ends were trimmed by 4 bases and 6 bases, with 18 bases remaining between them. From germline, CDR1 is KGHSH and CDR2 LQKENI. The chain's CDR3 is CASSLDVPVTNGYTF. Written as DNA, the CDR3 is TGTGCCAGCTCACTGGACGTGCCAGTCACCAATGGCTACACCTTC.

This clonotype appeared a few times. This chain connects TRBV29-1 to TRBJ1-2, with 7 bases that match TRBD1. The CDR3 runs 13 residues. V was pared by 3 bases and J by 0 bases, with 1 base of the junction left unmatched. Looked up from germline, CDR1 is SQVTM and CDR2 is ANQGSEA. In DNA, the CDR3 is TGCAGCGTTGAGGACAGGACTAACTATGGCTACACCTTC. Translation gives CSVEDRTNYGYTF.

This clonotype has ten or more counts. The chain is built from TRBV6-1 and TRBJ2-7; TRBD2 aligns across 12 bases. V lost 5 bases, J lost 6 bases, and 5 bases stayed unmatched. Germline lookup yields CDR1 MNHNS and CDR2 SASEGT. CDR3 length equals 14 residues. The CDR3 reads CASSKGLAGLEQYF. The CDR3 DNA follows: TGTGCCAGCAGTAAGGGACTAGCGGGCCTCGAGCAGTACTTC.

This clonotype was detected many times. The chain couples TRBV29-1 to TRBJ1-2, with TRBD1 identical over 8 bases. Looked up from germline, CDR1 is SQVTM and CDR2 is ANQGSEA. The CDR3 is 10 amino acids. The V segment lost 6 bases and the J segment 8 bases; nucleotides outside the gene matches: 2. CDR3 loop: CSVQGAGYTF. The CDR3 DNA reads TGCAGCGTGCAGGGGGCCGGCTACACCTTC.

Turning to this clonotype: A single base separates this from a much larger clone, so it may be a read error. This chain uses TRBV5-1 with TRBJ2-2, with D perhaps matching TRBD1 or TRBD2 (5 bases each). Germline-derived CDR1 and CDR2 are SGHRS and YFSETQ. The CDR3 totals 13 residues. The CDR3 nucleotides read TGCGCCAGCACGAGGGATGGGACCGGGGAGCTGGTTTTT. Translating gives CASTRDGTGELVF.

This clonotype was counted only a few times. The chain combines TRBV5-6 with TRBJ1-1; D not certain. The CDR3 sequence is 13 residues long. Looked up from germline, CDR1 is SGHDT and CDR2 is YYEEEE. V gave up 3 bases and J gave up 2 bases, with 8 bases separating them. The DNA for the CDR3 is TGTGCCAGCAGCTGGGCGGGAAACACTGAAGCTTTCTTT. Protein sequence: CASSWAGNTEAFF.

This clonotype was found many times. The rearrangement joins TRBV4-1 to TRBJ2-7; 11 bases line up with TRBD2. This CDR3 is 17 amino acids long. Germline CDR1 reads MGHRA; CDR2 reads YSYEKL. V shed 0 bases and J 6 bases; nucleotides not matched to a gene: 10. The CDR3 protein is CASSQELIAGGHGEQYF. DNA for the CDR3: TGCGCCAGCAGCCAAGAGTTAATAGCGGGAGGGCATGGCGAGCAGTACTTC.

This clonotype was counted ten times or more. This chain links TRBV25-1 with TRBJ1-1; D is possibly TRBD1 (6 bases). This CDR3 is built from 14 residues. The germline V gene encodes CDR1 MGHDK and CDR2 SYGVNS. Deletions cut 6 bases from V and 3 bases from J, with 14 bases between. The CDR3 region is CASRPAGDYTEAFF. The CDR3, as DNA: TGTGCCAGCAGGCCAGCAGGGGACTACACTGAAGCTTTCTTT.

CDR3 bases: TGTGCCAGCAGTTTGGGTAGCGGGATGGGTGAGCAGTTCTTC. Translation gives CASSLGSGMGEQFF. V and J are TRBV12-3 or TRBV12-4 and TRBJ2-1, with 8 nucleotides matching TRBD2. V dropped 3 bases and J dropped 9; count of bases not matched to a gene: 7. The CDR3 totals 14 residues.

CDR3 protein: CASSPDSRTETQYF. In DNA form, the CDR3 reads TGTGCCAGCAGTCCGGACTCACGGACGGAGACCCAGTACTTC. The chain carries TRBV12-3 or TRBV12-4 and TRBJ2-5; perhaps TRBD2 as D (5 bases). CDR3 length equals 14 residues. The V gene lost 5 bases and the J gene lost 5 bases, with 15 bases spanning the gap.

This clonotype was detected ten times or more. This chain connects TRBV24-1 to TRBJ2-5; 8 positions agree with TRBD1. The CDR3 runs 16 residues. V gave up 4 bases and J gave up 5 bases; unmatched junction bases: 11. The germline CDR1 and CDR2 sequences are KGHDR and SFDVKD. The CDR3 loop reads CATSDRPGTGGETQYF. CDR3 DNA: TGTGCCACCAGTGACCGCCCCGGGACAGGTGGCGAGACCCAGTACTTC.

DNA for the CDR3: TGCAGTGCTAGAGAGCTCGGACAGGGGGCTGGCAATCAGCCCCAGCATTTT. It codes for CSARELGQGAGNQPQHF. The chain employs TRBV20-1 and TRBJ1-5; 11 bases fit TRBD1. Germline V gives CDR1 DFQATT, CDR2 SNEGSKA (reference sequence). The CDR3 is 17 residues long. V was clipped by 0 bases and J by 2 bases; unmatched bases: 6.

This clonotype was recorded many times. A junction end diverges from the germline sequence, so it may reflect a read error. The chain uses TRBV27 and TRBJ2-2; no definite D call. The CDR3 spans 14 residues. Germline CDR1 and CDR2: MNHEY and SMNVEV (reference sequence). The CDR3 spells CSSTLRGYTGELFF. CDR3 sequence (DNA): TGTTCCAGCACTCTACGTGGGTACACCGGGGAGCTGTTTTTT.

This clonotype was recorded at least ten times. The CDR3 is CAFKETAYEQYF. The CDR3 DNA is TGTGCCTTCAAAGAGACTGCCTACGAGCAGTACTTC. The chain carries TRBV30 and TRBJ2-7; D is ambiguous. Trimming shortened V by 7 bases and J by 2 bases, and 12 bases separated the two germline ends. The CDR3 runs 12 residues. Germline V gene lookup returns CDR1 GTSNPN and CDR2 SVGIG (reference sequence).

This clonotype was seen ten or more times. This rearrangement joins TRBV4-3 to TRBJ2-1, with 8 bases fitting TRBD1. CDR3 length: 14 amino acids. The junction had 5 bases not matched to a gene; V was cut back by 9 bases and J by 1 base. Germline values: CDR1 LGHNA, CDR2 YSLEER. The CDR3 coding sequence is TGCGCCAGTGGATGGACAGGGTCCTACAATGAGCAGTTCTTC. Residues: CASGWTGSYNEQFF.